This is a list of T cell receptor beta chains from one sample in a study of blood T cell repertoires in COVID-19. This table comes from immunoSEQ multiplex PCR, and its TCRdb copy is limited to in-frame clones, with some not included. Of 200,000 to 250,000 clones listed, 84% are singletons. Sequenced input: peripheral blood. The receptors originated from a man aged 50 to 60 with active or convalescent COVID-19. Each CDR3 is given with its conserved first and last residue. A D gene is named only where the DNA matches it firmly. Clone size is not always given. Where it is, it says once, few, many or a class for expanded clones.

v_gene,j_gene,abundance,d_gene,CDR3nt,CDR3aa
TRBV2,TRBJ1-4,NA,NA,TGTGCAGCTCACAGGGACGTAAATGAAAAACTGTTTTTT,CAAHRDVNEKLFF
TRBV10-3,TRBJ2-3,NA,TRBD1,TGTGCCATTGGACAGGGAATGGTAGGCCCGGGGGATTTT,CAIGQGMVGPGDF
TRBV9,TRBJ2-5,NA,TRBD2,TGTGCCAGCAACACTAGAGCGGGGACTCAAGAGACCCAGTACTTC,CASNTRAGTQETQYF
TRBV29-1,TRBJ1-4,many,TRBD1,TGCAGCGTAGGGACAGGGTACGAAAAACTGTTTTTT,CSVGTGYEKLFF
TRBV24-1,TRBJ2-5,NA,NA,TGTGCCACCAGTGATTTGGTTGGGGCGCAGGAGACCCAGTACTTC,CATSDLVGAQETQYF
TRBV4-1,TRBJ2-1,NA,NA,TGCGCCAGCAGCCAAGGGTGGCGGACTACGAACAATGAGCAGTTCTTC,CASSQGWRTTNNEQFF
TRBV4-2,TRBJ2-1,NA,NA,TGTGCCAGCAGCCCAGACGGGAGCTCCTACAATGAGCAGTTCTTC,CASSPDGSSYNEQFF
TRBV19,TRBJ1-1,NA,NA,TGTGCCAGTAGTCTCACTTTATGGAACACTGAAGCTTTCTTT,CASSLTLWNTEAFF
TRBV5-4,TRBJ2-7,NA,TRBD1,TGTGCCAGCAGCTCGGGGTCCCGGACAGGGGCCTACGAGCAGTACTTC,CASSSGSRTGAYEQYF
TRBV2,TRBJ2-1,NA,NA,TGTGCCAGCAGTGCCCCGGGTTACAATGAGCAGTTCTTC,CASSAPGYNEQFF
TRBV4-1,TRBJ2-2,many,TRBD2,TGCGCCAGCAGCCAAGGGGCTTTGCGGGGGGGGAGCACCGGGGAGCTGTTTTTT,CASSQGALRGGSTGELFF
TRBV5-1,TRBJ2-3,NA,TRBD1,TGCGCCAGCACAGACGCAGGGGGCGGGACAGATACGCAGTATTTT,CASTDAGGGTDTQYF
TRBV14,TRBJ1-2,few,NA,TGTGCCAGCAGCCAAAGGCAGGCCTATGGCTACACCTTC,CASSQRQAYGYTF